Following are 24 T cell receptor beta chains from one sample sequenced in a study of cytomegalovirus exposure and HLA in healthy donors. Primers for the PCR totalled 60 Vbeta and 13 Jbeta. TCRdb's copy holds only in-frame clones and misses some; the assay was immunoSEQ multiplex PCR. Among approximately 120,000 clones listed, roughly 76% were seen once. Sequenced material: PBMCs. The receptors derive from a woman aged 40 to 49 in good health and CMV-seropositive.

The CDR3 is CSGGDRNNYGYTF. DNA of the CDR3: TGCAGCGGGGGGGACAGAAATAACTATGGCTACACCTTC. V usage is TRBV29-1 and J usage is TRBJ1-2; 7 bases are a match to TRBD1. V was clipped by 7 bases and J by 1 base; unmatched bases: 6. The CDR3 is 13 residues long. Germline V lookup: CDR1 SQVTM, CDR2 ANQGSEA.

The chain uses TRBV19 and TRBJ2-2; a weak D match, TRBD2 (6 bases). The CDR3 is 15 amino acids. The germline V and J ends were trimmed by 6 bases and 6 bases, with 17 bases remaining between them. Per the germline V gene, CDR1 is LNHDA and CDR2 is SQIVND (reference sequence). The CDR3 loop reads CASRLNGRGPGELFF. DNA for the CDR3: TGTGCCAGTAGATTGAATGGGCGGGGACCCGGGGAGCTGTTTTTT. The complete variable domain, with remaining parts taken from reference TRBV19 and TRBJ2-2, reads DGGITQSPKYLFRKEGQNVTLSCEQNLNHDAMYWYRQDPGQGLRLIYYSQIVNDFQKGDIAEGYSVSREKKESFPLTVTSAQKNPTAFYLCASRLNGRGPGELFFGEGSRLTVL.

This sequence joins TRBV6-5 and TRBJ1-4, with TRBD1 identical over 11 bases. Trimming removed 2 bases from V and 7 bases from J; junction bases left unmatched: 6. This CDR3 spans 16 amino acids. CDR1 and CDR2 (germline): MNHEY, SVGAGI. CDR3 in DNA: TGTGCCAGCAGTTACGGTTTTGGGACAGGGGGTGAAAAACTGTTTTTT. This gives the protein CASSYGFGTGGEKLFF.

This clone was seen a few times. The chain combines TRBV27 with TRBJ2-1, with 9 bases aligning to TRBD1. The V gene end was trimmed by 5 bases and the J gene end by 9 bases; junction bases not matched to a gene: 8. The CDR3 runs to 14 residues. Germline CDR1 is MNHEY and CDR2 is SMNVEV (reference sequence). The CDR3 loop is CASSPMDRGGEQFF. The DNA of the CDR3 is TGTGCCAGCAGTCCCATGGACAGGGGCGGTGAGCAGTTCTTC.

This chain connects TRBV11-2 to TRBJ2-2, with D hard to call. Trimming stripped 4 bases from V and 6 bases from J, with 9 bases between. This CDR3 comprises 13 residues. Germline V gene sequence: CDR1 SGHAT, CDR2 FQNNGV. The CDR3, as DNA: TGTGCCAGCAGCTCTATCCGGGCCGGGGAGCTGTTTTTT. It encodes CASSSIRAGELFF.

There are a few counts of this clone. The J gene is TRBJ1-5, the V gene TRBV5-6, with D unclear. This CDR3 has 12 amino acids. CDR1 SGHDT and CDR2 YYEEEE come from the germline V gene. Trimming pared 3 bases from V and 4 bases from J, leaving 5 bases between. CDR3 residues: CASSYSNQPQHF. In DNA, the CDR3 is TGTGCCAGCAGCTACTCAAATCAGCCCCAGCATTTT.

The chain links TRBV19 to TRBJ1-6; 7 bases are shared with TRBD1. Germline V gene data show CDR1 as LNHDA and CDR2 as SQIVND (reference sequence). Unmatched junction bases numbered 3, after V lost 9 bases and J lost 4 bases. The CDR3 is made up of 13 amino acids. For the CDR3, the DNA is TGTGCCAGCCGGGACAGTTATAATTCACCCCTCCACTTT. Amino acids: CASRDSYNSPLHF. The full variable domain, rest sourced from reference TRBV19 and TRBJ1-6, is DGGITQSPKYLFRKEGQNVTLSCEQNLNHDAMYWYRQDPGQGLRLIYYSQIVNDFQKGDIAEGYSVSREKKESFPLTVTSAQKNPTAFYLCASRDSYNSPLHFGNGTRLTVT.

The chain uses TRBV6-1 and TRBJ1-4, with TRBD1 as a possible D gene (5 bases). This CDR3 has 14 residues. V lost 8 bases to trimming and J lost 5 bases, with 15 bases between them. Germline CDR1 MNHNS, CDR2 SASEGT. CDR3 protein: CASRYRGSNEKLFF. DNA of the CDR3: TGTGCCAGCCGCTATCGGGGGTCAAATGAAAAACTGTTTTTT.

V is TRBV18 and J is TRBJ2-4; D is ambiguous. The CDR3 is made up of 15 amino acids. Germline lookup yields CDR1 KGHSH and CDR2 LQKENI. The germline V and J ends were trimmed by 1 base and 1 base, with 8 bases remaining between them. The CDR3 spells CASSPRANAKNIQYF. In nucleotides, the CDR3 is TGTGCCAGCTCACCACGAGCCAACGCCAAAAACATTCAGTACTTC.

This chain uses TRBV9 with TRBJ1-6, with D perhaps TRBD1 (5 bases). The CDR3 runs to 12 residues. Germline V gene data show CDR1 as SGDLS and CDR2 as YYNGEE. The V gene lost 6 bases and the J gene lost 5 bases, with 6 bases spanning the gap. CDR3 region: CASTGNNSPLHF. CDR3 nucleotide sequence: TGTGCCAGCACAGGGAATAATTCACCCCTCCACTTT. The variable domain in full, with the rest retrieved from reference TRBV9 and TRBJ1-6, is DSGVTQTPKHLITATGQRVTLRCSPRSGDLSVYWYQQSLDQGLQFLIQYYNGEERAKGNILERFSAQQFPDLHSELNLSSLELGDSALYFCASTGNNSPLHFGNGTRLTVT.

In nucleotides, the CDR3 is TGCGCCAGCAGCCGGGGGACTAGCGGGGCGGAGACCCAGTACTTC. Translation: CASSRGTSGAETQYF. V is TRBV4-1 and J is TRBJ2-5; 13 bases line up with TRBD2. V trimming: 4 bases; J trimming: 5 bases; junction bases outside the gene matches: 4. From germline, CDR1 is MGHRA and CDR2 YSYEKL. This CDR3 has 15 residues.

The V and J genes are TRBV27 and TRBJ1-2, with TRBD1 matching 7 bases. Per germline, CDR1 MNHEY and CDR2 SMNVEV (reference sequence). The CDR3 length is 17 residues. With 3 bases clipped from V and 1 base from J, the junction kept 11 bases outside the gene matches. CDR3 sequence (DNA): TGTGCCAGCAGTTTGTCTGGCCCGGGACAGAGTAACTATGGCTACACCTTC. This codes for CASSLSGPGQSNYGYTF.

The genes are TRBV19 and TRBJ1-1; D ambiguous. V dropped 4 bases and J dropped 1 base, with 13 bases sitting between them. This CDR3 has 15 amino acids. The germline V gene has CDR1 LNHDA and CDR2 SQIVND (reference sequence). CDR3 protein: CASSKTPQANTEAFF. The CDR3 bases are TGTGCCAGTAGTAAGACCCCCCAGGCGAACACTGAAGCTTTCTTT.

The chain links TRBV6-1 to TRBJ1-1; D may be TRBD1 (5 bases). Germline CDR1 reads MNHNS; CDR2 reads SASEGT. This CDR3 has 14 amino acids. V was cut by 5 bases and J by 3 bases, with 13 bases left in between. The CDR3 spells CASSSRWGDTEAFF. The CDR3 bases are TGTGCCAGCAGTTCCCGTTGGGGGGACACTGAAGCTTTCTTT.

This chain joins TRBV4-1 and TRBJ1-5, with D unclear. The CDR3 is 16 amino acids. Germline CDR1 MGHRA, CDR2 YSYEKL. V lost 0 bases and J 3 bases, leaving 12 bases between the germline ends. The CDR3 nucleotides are TGCGCCAGCAGCCAAGATAGAGGGATCATCAATCAGCCCCAGCATTTT. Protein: CASSQDRGIINQPQHF.

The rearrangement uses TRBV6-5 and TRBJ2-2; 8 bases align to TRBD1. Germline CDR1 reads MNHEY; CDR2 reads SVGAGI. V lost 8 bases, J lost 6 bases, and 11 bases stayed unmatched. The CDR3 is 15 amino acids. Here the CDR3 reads CASRWRTGGSGELFF. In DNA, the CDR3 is TGTGCCAGCCGGTGGCGAACAGGGGGGTCCGGGGAGCTGTTTTTT.

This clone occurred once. The CDR3 nucleotides read TGCGCCAGCAGCTTGGGTATGGGAGCGGGGGTAGATACGCAGTATTTT. The encoded protein is CASSLGMGAGVDTQYF. The rearrangement uses TRBV5-1 and TRBJ2-3; 8 nucleotides match TRBD2. CDR1 is SGHRS and CDR2 is YFSETQ in the germline V gene. Losses at the gene ends were 0 bases for V and 5 bases for J; bases not matched to a gene: 8. The CDR3 extends over 16 amino acids.

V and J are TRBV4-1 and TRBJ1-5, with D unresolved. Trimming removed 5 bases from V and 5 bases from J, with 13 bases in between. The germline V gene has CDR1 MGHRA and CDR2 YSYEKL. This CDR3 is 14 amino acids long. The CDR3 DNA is TGCGCCAGCAGCTCTAGGCAGAGCGATCAGCCCCAGCATTTT. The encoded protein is CASSSRQSDQPQHF.

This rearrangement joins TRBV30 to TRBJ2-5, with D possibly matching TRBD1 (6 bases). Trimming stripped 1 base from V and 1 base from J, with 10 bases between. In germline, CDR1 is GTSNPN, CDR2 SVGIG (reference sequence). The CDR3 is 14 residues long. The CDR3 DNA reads TGTGCCTGGAGTGATGGGGGCAGCCAAGAGACCCAGTACTTC. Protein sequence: CAWSDGGSQETQYF.

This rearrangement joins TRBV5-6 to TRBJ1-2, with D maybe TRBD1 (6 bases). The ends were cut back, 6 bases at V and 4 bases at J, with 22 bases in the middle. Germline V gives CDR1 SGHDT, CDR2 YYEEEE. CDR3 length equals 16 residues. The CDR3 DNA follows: TGTGCCAGCACTTTGGGCAGGGGTGGCGGTACCTATGGCTACACCTTC. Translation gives CASTLGRGGGTYGYTF.

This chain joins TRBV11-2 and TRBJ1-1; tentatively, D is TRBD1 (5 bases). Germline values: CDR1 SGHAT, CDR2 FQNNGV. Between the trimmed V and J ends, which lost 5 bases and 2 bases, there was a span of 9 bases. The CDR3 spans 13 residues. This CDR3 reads CASSPQVNTEAFF. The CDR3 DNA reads TGTGCCAGCAGCCCACAGGTTAACACTGAAGCTTTCTTT. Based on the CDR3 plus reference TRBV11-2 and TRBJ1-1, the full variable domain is EAGVAQSPRYKIIEKRQSVAFWCNPISGHATLYWYQQILGQGPKLLIQFQNNGVVDDSQLPKDRFSAERLKGVDSTLKIQPAKLEDSAVYLCASSPQVNTEAFFGQGTRLTVV.

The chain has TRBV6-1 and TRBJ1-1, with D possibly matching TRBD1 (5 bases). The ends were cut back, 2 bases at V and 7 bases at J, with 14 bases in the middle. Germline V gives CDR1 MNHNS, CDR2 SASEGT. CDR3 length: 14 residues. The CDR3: CASSERIDSHEAFF. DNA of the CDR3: TGTGCCAGCAGTGAACGAATCGACAGCCATGAAGCTTTCTTT.

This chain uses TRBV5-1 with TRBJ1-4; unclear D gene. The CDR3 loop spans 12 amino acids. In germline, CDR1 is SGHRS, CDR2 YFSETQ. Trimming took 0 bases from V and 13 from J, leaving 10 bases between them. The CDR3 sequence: CASSLDWGVLFF. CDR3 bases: TGCGCCAGCAGCTTGGACTGGGGAGTACTGTTTTTT.

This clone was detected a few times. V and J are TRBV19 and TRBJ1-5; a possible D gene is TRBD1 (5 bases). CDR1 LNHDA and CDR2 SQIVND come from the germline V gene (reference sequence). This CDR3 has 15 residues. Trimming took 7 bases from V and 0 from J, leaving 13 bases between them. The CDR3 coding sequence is TGTGCCAGTACCCGGGGGAGATATAGCAATCAGCCCCAGCATTTT. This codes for CASTRGRYSNQPQHF. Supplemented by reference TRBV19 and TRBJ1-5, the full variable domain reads DGGITQSPKYLFRKEGQNVTLSCEQNLNHDAMYWYRQDPGQGLRLIYYSQIVNDFQKGDIAEGYSVSREKKESFPLTVTSAQKNPTAFYLCASTRGRYSNQPQHFGDGTRLSIL.